The next 20 T cell receptor beta chains were all read from a single sample in a study of control samples from healthy donors and cancer patients (dated by TCRdb to 2018 to 2021). The library came from the immunoSEQ multiplex PCR assay. TCRdb retrieved this table from immuneACCESS and kept in-frame rearrangements only. Not all clones are present; in checked studies, unresolved V genes account for under half, and no reason is known for the remainder. A total of some 150,000 clones appear in this sample, roughly nine tenths of them only once. The top ten hold under 9% of the sample. Input material: blood. These TCRs come from a man in his late teens or twenties in good health.

CDR3: CASSATSGGALDTQYF. CDR3 bases: TGTGCCAGCAGCGCCACTAGCGGGGGGGCCTTAGATACGCAGTATTTT. This chain uses TRBV9 with TRBJ2-3, with 13 nucleotides matching TRBD2. Trimming took 3 bases from V and 5 from J; bases not matched to a gene: 6. The germline CDR1 and CDR2 sequences are SGDLS and YYNGEE. The CDR3 covers 16 residues.

This clone has more than one count but fewer than ten. The chain joins TRBV14 to TRBJ2-3, with 12 positions matching TRBD2. CDR1 SGHDN and CDR2 FVKESK come from the germline V gene. This CDR3 contains 15 residues. V shed 4 bases and J 3 bases; nucleotides not matched to a gene: 2. CDR3 sequence reads: CASSPSGGVTDTQYF. The CDR3 bases are TGTGCCAGCAGCCCTAGCGGGGGGGTAACAGATACGCAGTATTTT.

V gene TRBV6-2 or TRBV6-3 combines with J gene TRBJ2-4, with D possibly matching TRBD1 (6 bases). The germline gives CDR1 MNHEY, CDR2 SVGEGT. The CDR3 is 16 residues long. V was pared by 5 bases and J by 5 bases, with 19 bases between. CDR3 region: CASSLGPGVGENIQYF. In nucleotides, the CDR3 is TGTGCCAGCAGTCTCGGCCCAGGGGTTGGGGAAAACATTCAGTACTTC.

The gene calls are TRBV6-1 and TRBJ2-3; 8 positions agree with TRBD2. Trimming cost V 2 bases and J 2 bases; bases outside gene matches: 3. The CDR3 covers 15 residues. Germline assignment: CDR1 MNHNS and CDR2 SASEGT. The DNA of the CDR3 is TGTGCCAGCAGTGAATTAGCGGGGCTCACAGATACGCAGTATTTT. Amino acids: CASSELAGLTDTQYF.

This chain links TRBV5-4 with TRBJ2-3; 11 nucleotides line up with TRBD1. This CDR3 has 16 residues. CDR1 and CDR2 (germline): SGHNT, YYREEE (reference sequence). Germline trimming cut 2 bases from V and 0 bases from J; bases unmatched to any gene: 2. The CDR3 DNA sequence: TGTGCCAGCAGCTTTAGGACAGGGGGCAGCACAGATACGCAGTATTTT. It is translated as CASSFRTGGSTDTQYF.

The chain uses TRBV24-1 and TRBJ2-5; D is possibly TRBD1 (6 bases). In germline, CDR1 is KGHDR, CDR2 SFDVKD. V dropped 1 base and J dropped 0 bases, with 8 bases sitting between them. This CDR3 comprises 15 residues. The CDR3 DNA reads as TGTGCCACCAGTGATTTAAGGGACAACCAAGAGACCCAGTACTTC. Amino acid sequence: CATSDLRDNQETQYF.

The sample holds a few counts of this clone. This chain connects TRBV5-4 to TRBJ2-1, with a tentative D call TRBD2 (5 bases). The length of the CDR3 is 17 residues. Between the trimmed V and J ends, which lost 0 bases and 6 bases, there was a span of 19 bases. Per the germline V gene, CDR1 is SGHNT and CDR2 is YYREEE (reference sequence). CDR3 sequence: CASSLVVGVVNLNEQFF. CDR3 DNA sequence: TGTGCCAGCAGCTTGGTGGTCGGGGTTGTGAATCTCAATGAGCAGTTCTTC.

J is TRBJ1-2 and V is TRBV3-1 (or the pseudogene TRBV3-2); D remains unclear. The CDR3 sequence is 13 residues long. Trimming stripped 3 bases from V and 6 bases from J, with 11 bases between. Germline V CDR1 and CDR2: LGHDT, YNNKEL (reference sequence). Written as DNA, the CDR3 is TGTGCCAGCAGCCACGGCACAACGGATGGCTACACCTTC. Amino acids: CASSHGTTDGYTF.

The rearrangement joins TRBV7-9 to TRBJ2-3; TRBD2 aligns across 12 bases. Germline V gene data show CDR1 as SEHNR and CDR2 as FQNEAQ (reference sequence). V trimming: 3 bases; J trimming: 4 bases; junction bases outside the gene matches: 2. The CDR3 extends over 15 amino acids. CDR3 sequence (DNA): TGTGCCAGCAGCTTCGGACTAGCGGGGTCAGATACGCAGTATTTT. This codes for CASSFGLAGSDTQYF.

The J gene is TRBJ1-1, the V gene TRBV19; 7 nucleotides align to TRBD1. CDR3 length: 14 amino acids. CDR1 is LNHDA, CDR2 SQIVND, per germline (reference sequence). Losses at the gene ends were 6 bases for V and 0 bases for J; bases not matched to a gene: 4. CDR3 sequence reads: CASRTGYMNTEAFF. CDR3 sequence (DNA): TGTGCCAGTAGGACAGGGTACATGAACACTGAAGCTTTCTTT.

Only a few counts were recorded for this clone. The chain links TRBV10-3 to TRBJ1-3; D gene uncertain. This CDR3 comprises 14 residues. Per the germline V gene, CDR1 is ENHRY and CDR2 is SYGVKD. The germline V and J ends were trimmed by 6 bases and 0 bases, with 9 bases remaining between them. The CDR3 region is CAIRKEISGNTIYF. Written as DNA, the CDR3 is TGTGCCATCAGGAAGGAAATCTCTGGAAACACCATATATTTT.

Concerning this clone itself: At the DNA level, this CDR3 is encoded by other sequences in the same sample as well. The CDR3 sequence is CASSLGSQETQYF. The CDR3 DNA is TGTGCCAGCAGCTTGGGGTCCCAAGAGACCCAGTACTTC. The J gene is TRBJ2-5, the V gene TRBV5-4; D remains unclear. Looked up from germline, CDR1 is SGHNT and CDR2 is YYREEE (reference sequence). This CDR3 region has 13 residues. Between the trimmed V and J ends, which lost 0 bases and 1 base, there was a span of 4 bases.

The chain has TRBV10-1 and TRBJ1-1, with D tentatively TRBD1 (6 bases). The germline V gene has CDR1 WNHNN and CDR2 SYGVQD (reference sequence). Trimming shortened V by 8 bases and J by 1 base, and 14 bases separated the two germline ends. The CDR3 runs to 14 residues. The CDR3 spells CASHPGHPNTEAFF. Here the CDR3 DNA reads TGCGCCAGCCATCCGGGACACCCGAACACTGAAGCTTTCTTT.

V and J are TRBV12-3 or TRBV12-4 and TRBJ2-5; unclear D gene. The V end was cut by 6 bases, the J end by 1 base, with 9 bases between. This CDR3 region has 13 residues. The CDR3 sequence: CASSRPPQETQYF. The CDR3 bases are TGTGCCAGCAGCCGCCCTCCCCAAGAGACCCAGTACTTC.

This chain connects TRBV11-2 to TRBJ1-6, with D tentatively TRBD1 (5 bases). Germline V gives CDR1 SGHAT, CDR2 FQNNGV. The CDR3 loop spans 15 amino acids. Trimming shortened V by 1 base and J by 7 bases, and 11 bases separated the two germline ends. Here the CDR3 reads CASSLAGWGNSPLHF. Here the CDR3 DNA reads TGTGCCAGCAGCTTAGCAGGGTGGGGAAATTCACCCCTCCACTTT.

The V call is TRBV5-1, the J call TRBJ1-1, with D possibly matching TRBD1 (6 bases). Germline V gene lookup returns CDR1 SGHRS and CDR2 YFSETQ. Trimming shortened V by 2 bases and J by 2 bases, and 10 bases separated the two germline ends. The length of the CDR3 is 14 residues. DNA for the CDR3: TGCGCCAGCAGCTTTGACAGGTCCAACACTGAAGCTTTCTTT. It encodes CASSFDRSNTEAFF.

The genes are TRBV28 and TRBJ2-5, with 7 bases lining up with TRBD2. CDR3 size: 15 residues. V gave up 2 bases and J gave up 5 bases; unmatched junction bases: 8. CDR1 MDHEN and CDR2 SYDVKM come from the germline V gene. This CDR3 is CASSLPRDYGETQYF. The CDR3 DNA reads as TGTGCCAGCAGTTTACCCCGGGACTATGGGGAGACCCAGTACTTC.

The chain employs TRBV5-1 and TRBJ2-1, with a weak D call TRBD1 (6 bases). V gave up 4 bases and J gave up 4 bases, with 15 bases separating them. In germline, CDR1 is SGHRS, CDR2 YFSETQ. The CDR3 is made up of 15 amino acids. This chain's CDR3 is CASSTNTGIYNEQFF. The CDR3 DNA sequence: TGCGCCAGCAGCACAAACACAGGGATTTACAATGAGCAGTTCTTC.

The CDR3 bases are TGCGCCAGCAGCTTTTTCTCAGGGAACGAGCAGTACTTC. Translation gives CASSFFSGNEQYF. The chain couples TRBV5-1 to TRBJ2-7; a possible D gene is TRBD1 (5 bases). The germline V gene has CDR1 SGHRS and CDR2 YFSETQ. The CDR3 totals 13 residues. V was clipped by 2 bases and J by 5 bases, with 11 bases between them.

The CDR3 coding sequence is TGTGCCAGCAGCCAAGATATGGGAGTCAACTATGGCTACACCTTC. This encodes CASSQDMGVNYGYTF. V gene TRBV3-1 (or the pseudogene TRBV3-2) combines with J gene TRBJ1-2; unclear D gene. The CDR3 has 15 amino acids. Trimming removed 0 bases from V and 2 bases from J, with 10 bases in between. Germline CDR1 and CDR2: LGHDT and YNNKEL (reference sequence).